The sequence of this T cell receptor (beta chain) was determined in a study of blood T cells in healthy people across ages. Notes on the study in general: Older individuals had lower TCR beta diversity per million T cells (the decline was roughly linear).

Through a sample-barcoded 5' primer and a J-beta primer mix, a second PCR was run for roughly 7 to 12 cycles. TCRdb redid the calling of the 5' RACE reads with MiXCR, one entry per CDR3 protein. Among roughly 730,000 distinct CDR3 sequences listed, roughly 50% were seen once. Concerning this clonotype: What it binds is not known.

Sequenced sample: blood. The receptor comes from a middle-aged man in good health.

As DNA, the CDR3 is TGTGCCAGCAGACTCGGGAGTTCCCCGGACTATGGCTACACCTTC. This codes for CASRLGSSPDYGYTF. This chain uses TRBV6-2 or TRBV6-3 with TRBJ1-2, with no clear D. V was pared by 6 bases and J by 3 bases, with 17 bases between. CDR3 length: 15 residues. In germline, CDR1 is MNHEY, CDR2 SVGEGT.